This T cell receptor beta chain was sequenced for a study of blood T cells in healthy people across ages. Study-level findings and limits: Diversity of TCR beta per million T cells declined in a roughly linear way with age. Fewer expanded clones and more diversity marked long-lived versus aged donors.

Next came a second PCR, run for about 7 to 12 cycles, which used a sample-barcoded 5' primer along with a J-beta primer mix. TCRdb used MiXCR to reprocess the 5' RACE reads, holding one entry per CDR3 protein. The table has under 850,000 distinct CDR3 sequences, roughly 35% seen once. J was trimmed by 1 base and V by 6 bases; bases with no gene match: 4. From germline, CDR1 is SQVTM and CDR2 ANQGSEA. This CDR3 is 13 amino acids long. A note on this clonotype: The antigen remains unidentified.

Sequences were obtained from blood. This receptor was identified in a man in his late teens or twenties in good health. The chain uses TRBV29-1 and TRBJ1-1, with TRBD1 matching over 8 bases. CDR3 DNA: TGCAGCGTGGGGACAGGATCGAACACTGAAGCTTTCTTT. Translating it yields CSVGTGSNTEAFF.